The rows below give T cell receptor beta chains drawn from one sample of a study of siplizumab effects on memory and regulatory T cells. The repertoire was sequenced with immunoSEQ multiplex PCR; TCRdb's copy has only in-frame clones and lacks some. The sample lists about 120,000 clones; approximately 94% were seen once. Material for sequencing was non-Treg CD4+ T cells sorted from blood. The source is a human donor in good health. The CDR3 runs from the conserved cysteine through the conserved F or W. D genes are given only for firm matches. Not every row has a clone size; where given, it reads once, few, many or a size class.

NA,NA,TRBV7-9,TRBJ1-2,CASSLTDSYGYTF,TGTGCCAGCAGCTTAACCGACAGCTATGGCTACACCTTC
NA,NA,TRBV27,TRBJ1-1,CASQGYYEAFF,TGTGCCAGCCAGGGGTATTATGAAGCTTTCTTT
NA,NA,TRBV4-1,TRBJ1-5,CASSQASGTSQPQHF,TGCGCCAGCAGCCAAGCATCCGGGACAAGTCAGCCCCAGCATTTT
NA,NA,TRBV19,TRBJ2-1,CATMMTGQGDNEQFF,TGTGCCACCATGATGACGGGACAAGGTGACAATGAGCAGTTCTTC
NA,NA,TRBV6-5,TRBJ1-4,CASSEIGRMDEKLFF,TGTGCCAGCAGCGAAATAGGGAGGATGGATGAAAAACTGTTTTTT
NA,TRBD2,TRBV10-3,TRBJ2-3,CAISVASGAADTQYF,TGTGCCATCAGTGTAGCTAGCGGGGCGGCCGATACGCAGTATTTT
once,TRBD2,TRBV7-9,TRBJ2-2,CASSFRTSGRNTGELFF,TGTGCCAGCAGTTTTAGGACTAGCGGGAGGAACACCGGGGAGCTGTTTTTT
NA,NA,TRBV19,TRBJ2-2,CASSIDTGNTGELFF,TGTGCCAGTAGTATAGATACAGGGAACACCGGGGAGCTGTTTTTT
once,NA,TRBV4-1,TRBJ2-3,CASSQGPASGDAQYF,TGCGCCAGCAGCCAAGGCCCAGCCTCGGGGGATGCGCAGTATTTT
few,NA,TRBV7-9,TRBJ1-5,CASSRGNQPQHF,TGTGCCAGCAGTCGGGGGAATCAGCCCCAGCATTTT
NA,NA,TRBV9,TRBJ2-7,CASSVAPGRGYEQYF,TGTGCCAGCAGCGTAGCTCCGGGACGGGGATACGAGCAGTACTTC
NA,NA,TRBV7-2,TRBJ2-3,CASSLAGLLSTDTQYF,TGTGCCAGCAGCTTAGCGGGCTTACTTAGCACAGATACGCAGTATTTT
NA,TRBD1,TRBV7-2,TRBJ1-4,CASSRDRDEKLFF,TGTGCCAGCAGCCGGGACAGGGACGAAAAACTGTTTTTT
NA,NA,TRBV30,TRBJ2-3,CAWSQGAPTDTQYF,TGTGCCTGGAGTCAGGGAGCGCCCACAGATACGCAGTATTTT
NA,NA,TRBV19,TRBJ1-2,CASSTGGTEGYGYTF,TGTGCCAGTAGTACTGGAGGGACGGAGGGCTATGGCTACACCTTC
once,NA,TRBV18,TRBJ1-3,CASSPLLLSTGNTIYF,TGTGCCAGCTCACCTTTGTTACTCTCGACAGGAAACACCATATATTTT
NA,NA,TRBV6-6,TRBJ1-2,CASKLTGINYGYTF,TGTGCCAGTAAACTGACAGGCATAAACTATGGCTACACCTTC
few,NA,TRBV7-9,TRBJ1-6,CASSLEKVYSPLHF,TGTGCCAGCAGCTTGGAGAAGGTTTATTCACCCCTCCACTTT